Shown below are 19 T cell receptor beta chains from a single sample sequenced in a study of OX40 agonist ivuxolimab in advanced cancers. The assay was immunoSEQ multiplex PCR, and TCRdb's table has in-frame clones only and misses some. Among 40,000 to 50,000 clones listed, just over 85% were seen once. Sample: CD4+ or CD8+ T cells sorted from blood, taken in a trial of the OX40 agonist ivuxolimab. Receptors originate from an adult with an advanced solid tumor such as melanoma, head and neck, liver or kidney cancer.

The rearrangement joins TRBV5-1 to TRBJ1-1; TRBD1 agrees at 8 bases. V shed 3 bases and J 4 bases; nucleotides not matched to a gene: 5. The germline V gene has CDR1 SGHRS and CDR2 YFSETQ. This CDR3 spans 14 amino acids. The CDR3 spells CASSSGQVSTEAFF. The CDR3 coding sequence is TGCGCCAGCAGCTCGGGACAGGTGAGCACTGAAGCTTTCTTT.

This clone was seen a few times. The V gene is TRBV5-4, the J gene TRBJ1-2; the D gene is possibly TRBD1 (6 bases). CDR3 length: 13 amino acids. Between the trimmed V and J ends, which lost 2 bases and 3 bases, there was a span of 8 bases. Germline values: CDR1 SGHNT, CDR2 YYREEE (reference sequence). The DNA of the CDR3 is TGTGCCAGCAGCTTATACAGGGACTATGGCTACACCTTC. Its translation is CASSLYRDYGYTF.

The chain employs TRBV28 and TRBJ1-2; TRBD1 agrees at 11 bases. The J segment lost 3 bases and the V segment lost 9 bases, leaving 12 bases of the junction unmatched. The germline V gene has CDR1 MDHEN and CDR2 SYDVKM. This CDR3 spans 16 amino acids. CDR3 amino acids: CASFRDRGLFDYGYTF. Written as DNA, the CDR3 is TGTGCCAGTTTCCGGGACAGGGGGTTGTTTGACTATGGCTACACCTTC.

The chain carries TRBV7-2 and TRBJ2-1; D call uncertain. Germline loops: CDR1 SGHTA, CDR2 FQGNSA. This CDR3 is built from 13 residues. Trimming removed 0 bases from V and 4 bases from J, with 4 bases in between. CDR3 sequence (DNA): TGTGCCAGCAGCTTAGCCCTATACAATGAGCAGTTCTTC. Its protein is CASSLALYNEQFF. Variable domain in full (rest from reference TRBV7-2 and TRBJ2-1): GAGVSQSPSNKVTEKGKDVELRCDPISGHTALYWYRQSLGQGLEFLIYFQGNSAPDKSGLPSDRFSAERTGGSVSTLTIQRTQQEDSAVYLCASSLALYNEQFFGPGTRLTVL.

This clone was found once. The V call is TRBV10-1, the J call TRBJ2-3; D might be TRBD2 (5 bases). V lost 8 bases and J lost 5, with 17 bases in between. This CDR3 comprises 14 residues. Per germline, CDR1 WNHNN and CDR2 SYGVQD (reference sequence). The CDR3 region is CASSKRLAEDTQYF. CDR3 in DNA: TGCGCCAGCTCGAAAAGGCTAGCAGAAGATACGCAGTATTTT.

The V call is TRBV28, the J call TRBJ1-2; 10 bases fit TRBD1. This CDR3 is built from 16 residues. Germline CDR1 reads MDHEN; CDR2 reads SYDVKM. J was trimmed by 2 bases and V by 7 bases; bases with no gene match: 10. CDR3 amino acids: CASKGTGDYSNYGYTF. The CDR3 DNA follows: TGTGCCAGCAAGGGGACAGGGGACTATTCCAACTATGGCTACACCTTC.

The chain couples TRBV5-6 to TRBJ2-2; TRBD1 aligns across 11 bases. Germline CDR1 reads SGHDT; CDR2 reads YYEEEE. V shed 2 bases, J shed 5 bases, and the junction held 2 bases outside the gene matches. The CDR3 runs to 15 residues. The DNA of the CDR3 is TGTGCCAGCAGCTTCCGGGACAGGGGGACCGGGGAGCTGTTTTTT. Translated: CASSFRDRGTGELFF.

The V and J genes are TRBV5-1 and TRBJ2-1; possible D gene TRBD2, 5 bases. The CDR3 runs 15 residues. V lost 0 bases and J 4 bases, leaving 11 bases between the germline ends. The V gene's germline CDR1 is SGHRS and CDR2 YFSETQ. The CDR3 loop reads CASSLDGNAYNEQFF. In nucleotides, the CDR3 is TGCGCCAGCAGCTTGGACGGGAACGCGTACAATGAGCAGTTCTTC.

The rearrangement joins TRBV7-9 to TRBJ2-5; no firm D call. The germline V gene encodes CDR1 SEHNR and CDR2 FQNEAQ (reference sequence). The length of the CDR3 is 13 residues. V lost 6 bases, J lost 1 base, and 9 bases lay in between. CDR3 amino acids: CASRPKSQETQYF. The CDR3 bases are TGTGCCAGCAGACCTAAATCCCAAGAGACCCAGTACTTC.

This clone occurred once. The chain employs TRBV9 and TRBJ1-6; D is unclear. Germline V gene sequence: CDR1 SGDLS, CDR2 YYNGEE. The CDR3 has 14 residues. With 3 bases removed from V and 3 bases from J, the gap between germline ends came to 7 bases. CDR3 sequence reads: CASSEGFYNSPLHF. CDR3 DNA sequence: TGTGCCAGCAGCGAAGGATTCTATAATTCACCCCTCCACTTT.

The rearrangement joins TRBV18 to TRBJ1-1; D might be TRBD1 (6 bases). Germline V gene sequence: CDR1 KGHSH, CDR2 LQKENI. The CDR3 is 13 residues long. V lost 8 bases, J lost 0 bases, and 10 bases lay in between. CDR3 sequence reads: CASSWTVNTEAFF. CDR3 bases: TGTGCCAGCAGCTGGACAGTGAACACTGAAGCTTTCTTT.

The chain links TRBV6-4 to TRBJ2-2; D remains ambiguous. Trimming pared 2 bases from V and 3 bases from J, leaving 10 bases between. Germline CDR1 MRHNA, CDR2 SNTAGT. The CDR3 loop spans 15 amino acids. As DNA, the CDR3 is TGTGCCAGCAGTGACGGGTCAGCTGACACCGGGGAGCTGTTTTTT. Its translation is CASSDGSADTGELFF.

This clone was counted a single time. V gene TRBV2 combines with J gene TRBJ1-2; 7 bases match TRBD1. The CDR3 loop spans 14 amino acids. Germline trimming cut 7 bases from V and 5 bases from J; bases unmatched to any gene: 10. Looked up from germline, CDR1 is SNHLY and CDR2 is FYNNEI. As DNA, the CDR3 is TGTGCCAGCAAGCCGGGGACAGCCGTGTATGGCTACACCTTC. Protein sequence: CASKPGTAVYGYTF.

V usage is TRBV7-2 and J usage is TRBJ2-3, with D uncertain. Germline V lookup: CDR1 SGHTA, CDR2 FQGNSA. CDR3 length: 14 amino acids. With 3 bases removed from V and 1 base from J, the gap between germline ends came to 8 bases. The CDR3 sequence is CASSFYLRTDTQYF. The CDR3 DNA is TGTGCCAGCAGCTTCTACCTCCGCACAGATACGCAGTATTTT. The variable domain in full, completed from reference TRBV7-2 and TRBJ2-3, reads GAGVSQSPSNKVTEKGKDVELRCDPISGHTALYWYRQSLGQGLEFLIYFQGNSAPDKSGLPSDRFSAERTGGSVSTLTIQRTQQEDSAVYLCASSFYLRTDTQYFGPGTRLTVL.

The rearrangement joins TRBV28 to TRBJ2-5; D may match TRBD1 or TRBD2 (7 bases each). CDR1 is MDHEN, CDR2 SYDVKM, per germline. V lost 5 bases and J 4 bases, leaving 17 bases between the germline ends. The CDR3 is made up of 15 amino acids. This CDR3 is CASSLNRGGGETQYF. DNA for the CDR3: TGTGCCAGCAGTCTTAACAGGGGCGGGGGAGAGACCCAGTACTTC.

The V call is TRBV18, the J call TRBJ2-2, with TRBD1 identical over 12 bases. This CDR3 has 17 amino acids. Germline V lookup: CDR1 KGHSH, CDR2 LQKENI. Trimming at V came to 3 bases and at J to 3 bases, leaving 5 bases not matched to a gene. The CDR3 protein is CASSPSGTGGYTGELFF. CDR3 DNA sequence: TGTGCCAGCTCACCTTCCGGGACAGGGGGCTACACCGGGGAGCTGTTTTTT.

CDR3 sequence reads: CASSLLGETQYF. CDR3 bases: TGTGCCAGCAGCTTATTGGGGGAGACCCAGTACTTC. The chain has TRBV7-9 and TRBJ2-5; D not certain. V was cut by 2 bases and J by 5 bases, with 6 bases left in between. Germline V gene data show CDR1 as SEHNR and CDR2 as FQNEAQ (reference sequence). The CDR3 runs to 12 residues.

This clone was recorded a few times. The chain links TRBV5-1 to TRBJ2-7, with D unresolved. The V and J ends lost 0 bases and 3 bases respectively, with 7 bases between them. CDR1 and CDR2 from the germline V gene are SGHRS and YFSETQ. The CDR3 loop spans 13 amino acids. This CDR3 is CASSLEPRYEQYF. DNA of the CDR3: TGCGCCAGCAGCTTGGAACCCCGCTACGAGCAGTACTTC. The full variable domain, with the rest looked up from reference TRBV5-1 and TRBJ2-7, is KAGVTQTPRYLIKTRGQQVTLSCSPISGHRSVSWYQQTPGQGLQFLFEYFSETQRNKGNFPGRFSGRQFSNSRSEMNVSTLELGDSALYLCASSLEPRYEQYFGPGTRLTVT.

The chain employs TRBV1 and TRBJ2-6; the table names TRBD2, a call not compared with the DNA. TRBV1 is labeled a pseudogene. CDR3 length: 16 residues. CDR3 region: CTRTDFRGSGANVLTF. CDR3 sequence (DNA): TGCACCAGAACGGATTTTAGAGGCTCTGGGGCCAACGTCCTGACTTTC.